This entry describes one TCR beta chain. This clonotype was seen only a few times. The target of this receptor is not known. Base qualities were left out, and no much larger clone turns up one base away. The data are from a study of T cells after yellow fever vaccination (dated by TCRdb to between 2019 and 2020). In the study overall: The SMART-Seq v4 Ultra Low Input RNA kit was used to prepare libraries from fractions with low cell numbers. To follow T-cell clones before and after both primary and booster YFV17D yellow fever vaccination, bulk TCR alpha and beta repertoires underwent longitudinal sequencing. Two healthy male donors, one aged 18 to 30 and one aged 30 to 39 years, made up the cohort. Blood was drawn at multiple timepoints before and after primary and secondary immunization, with bulk PBMC replicates and cell subsets isolated. On the study overall, not on this receptor specifically: FACS-sorted repertoires could contain abundant contaminating clonotypes from the bulk population, so computational filtering was required. Most clones expanded after primary vaccination were re-detected after the booster (around 96% of CD4 and around 88% of CD8), suggesting broad memory maintenance. A small fraction of clonotypes appeared in both the CD4 and CD8 compartments, likely as a result of convergent recombination. Compared with the primary T-cell response, the secondary T-cell response was weaker but faster, peaking on day 5 rather than day 15. Because only two donors were included in the study, the extent to which the findings can be generalized is limited.

TCR cDNA was made using 5'RACE template switching, a step that added a universal primer site and unique molecular identifiers. Priming for cDNA synthesis came from both the TCR alpha and TCR beta constant segments. Library amplification involved two PCR steps, and the second step added sample barcodes and sequencing adapters. Sequencing of the libraries was done on either Illumina HiSeq 2500 (2x100 bp) or NovaSeq (2x150 bp). Under the source paper's analysis protocol: Demultiplexing of reads and collapsing into UMI consensus sequences were performed with MIGEC, and V(D)J alignment was carried out with MiXCR. Vaccine-responding clonotypes were defined with edgeR using replicate PBMC samples, requiring FDR below 0.01 and a log2 fold change above 5 up to day 15. Bulk clonotypes were assigned CD4 or CD8 identity according to which sequenced CD4 or CD8 repertoire held them at higher abundance. TCRdb's own reprocessing of the public reads used fastp at Q25 and MiXCR and kept productive beta chains. Entries that share a CDR3 protein sequence are merged under the most common genes and DNA. TCRdb's processing, not the authors' own work, is the source of the V and J calls. The sample table holds 450,000 to 550,000 distinct CDR3 sequences, of which about a fifth were seen once. Roughly an eighth of the sample comes from the top ten.

The V end loses 4 bases and the J end loses 0 bases, and a stretch of 7 bases separates them. Including cysteine and phenylalanine, the CDR3 has 12 amino acids. Only the CDR3 part of the read is kept: 36 bases, read in frame from the first base. The germline V gene encodes CDR1 DFQATT and CDR2 SNEGSKA (reference sequence). What the treatment or condition label conveys for this sample: live attenuated yellow fever vaccine strain. At each blood-draw timepoint, two biological replicates of bulk PBMCs were collected. PBMCs were isolated from peripheral blood using a standard Ficoll-Paque protocol. TriZol was used to extract RNA from bulk PBMCs, from CD4 and CD8 fractions, and from dextramer-positive and dextramer-negative fractions.

The sequence was collected from a man aged 30 to 45 who received the YFV17D yellow fever vaccine. In this chain, TRBV20-1 is recombined with TRBJ2-7; the D segment could be TRBD2, given 5 matching bases. The sample consisted of PBMCs, taken 15 days after the yellow fever booster vaccination. The CDR3 loop reads CSATRDSYEQYF. The DNA sequence is TGCAGTGCTACTCGGGACTCCTACGAGCAGTACTTC.